These 10 T cell receptor beta chains originate from one sample sequenced in a study of radiotherapy plus CTLA-4 blockade in lung cancer (dated by TCRdb to 2016 to 2019). Library generation was performed with the immunoSEQ multiplex PCR assay. Entries here come from immuneACCESS through TCRdb and include only in-frame sequences with V and J called. Some clones fail to appear in such tables; in the studies checked, an unresolved V gene covers under half of the shortfall, and the cause of the remainder is unknown. Counted in this sample were more than 100,000 clones; approximately 90% of them appeared once. The top ten clones comprise approximately 6.6% of the sample. The sample consisted of peripheral blood, taken from a patient treated with radiotherapy plus ipilimumab. The receptors derive from a human donor with non-small cell lung cancer that progressed on radiotherapy plus ipilimumab.

This sequence joins TRBV5-1 and TRBJ2-1; 8 nucleotides align to TRBD1. J lost 5 bases, V lost 1 base, and 5 bases had no gene match. The CDR3 contains 15 residues. CDR1 is SGHRS, CDR2 YFSETQ, per germline. The CDR3 nucleotides read TGCGCCAGCAGCTTGAGAGGACAGGGCAACAATGAGCAGTTCTTC. It codes for CASSLRGQGNNEQFF. Based on the CDR3 plus reference TRBV5-1 and TRBJ2-1, the full variable domain is KAGVTQTPRYLIKTRGQQVTLSCSPISGHRSVSWYQQTPGQGLQFLFEYFSETQRNKGNFPGRFSGRQFSNSRSEMNVSTLELGDSALYLCASSLRGQGNNEQFFGPGTRLTVL.

This chain joins TRBV5-6 and TRBJ2-7, with D possibly TRBD2 on 6 matching bases. Germline V lookup: CDR1 SGHDT, CDR2 YYEEEE. Trimming left V 0 bases short and J 2 bases short, with 12 bases between. The CDR3 has 15 amino acids. CDR3 sequence (DNA): TGTGCCAGCAGCTTGGAACTAGCTAGCCCCTACGAGCAGTACTTC. As protein: CASSLELASPYEQYF.

The chain carries TRBV19 and TRBJ2-1; D gene ambiguous. The V end was cut by 5 bases, the J end by 4 bases, with 12 bases between. Per the germline V gene, CDR1 is LNHDA and CDR2 is SQIVND (reference sequence). The CDR3 loop spans 14 amino acids. The CDR3 is CASSYRDPYNEQFF. CDR3 coding DNA: TGTGCCAGTAGTTACCGAGACCCTTACAATGAGCAGTTCTTC. Full variable domain (missing parts from reference TRBV19 and TRBJ2-1): DGGITQSPKYLFRKEGQNVTLSCEQNLNHDAMYWYRQDPGQGLRLIYYSQIVNDFQKGDIAEGYSVSREKKESFPLTVTSAQKNPTAFYLCASSYRDPYNEQFFGPGTRLTVL.

V and J are TRBV29-1 and TRBJ2-7, with 10 bases aligning to TRBD2. CDR1 is SQVTM and CDR2 is ANQGSEA in the germline V gene. This CDR3 is 15 amino acids long. Germline trimming cut 2 bases from V and 0 bases from J; bases unmatched to any gene: 4. The DNA for the CDR3 is TGCAGCGTTGAAACTAGCGGGGCCTCCTCCTACGAGCAGTACTTC. Protein product: CSVETSGASSYEQYF.

The rearrangement joins TRBV5-1 to TRBJ1-1; D ambiguous. The CDR3 is made up of 14 amino acids. CDR1 and CDR2 from the germline V gene are SGHRS and YFSETQ. The V gene lost 3 bases and the J gene lost 2 bases, with 11 bases spanning the gap. In DNA form, the CDR3 reads TGCGCCAGCAGCTACCTGCTCCTAAACACTGAAGCTTTCTTT. Its protein is CASSYLLLNTEAFF.

This clone was detected only once. The rearrangement joins TRBV9 to TRBJ2-1; the D is unclear. Trimming left V 0 bases short and J 5 bases short, with 12 bases between. This CDR3 comprises 15 residues. CDR1 is SGDLS and CDR2 is YYNGEE in the germline V gene. CDR3 sequence (DNA): TGTGCCAGCAGCGTAGGGGGTCAGTGGGACAATGAGCAGTTCTTC. Encoded protein: CASSVGGQWDNEQFF.

In its sample, this clone was seen a few times. V gene TRBV11-2 combines with J gene TRBJ2-2, with D perhaps TRBD1 (6 bases). This CDR3 contains 15 residues. V was trimmed by 2 bases and J by 3 bases, leaving 10 bases between them. Germline V gene data show CDR1 as SGHAT and CDR2 as FQNNGV. The CDR3 nucleotides are TGTGCCAGCAGCTTACACCCAGGGGACACCGGGGAGCTGTTTTTT. As protein: CASSLHPGDTGELFF.

This clone was seen a single time. The chain joins TRBV4-1 to TRBJ1-3; a weak D match, TRBD1 (5 bases). Per the germline V gene, CDR1 is MGHRA and CDR2 is YSYEKL. The CDR3 totals 17 residues. V shed 0 bases and J shed 4 bases, with 16 bases lying between them. In DNA form, the CDR3 reads TGCGCCAGCAGCCAAGATCGGGGAGGGAAGGGGGGAAACACCATATATTTT. Translation gives CASSQDRGGKGGNTIYF.

The CDR3 DNA reads as TGTGCCAGCAGCCGGACCTCTACCTACGAGCAGTACTTC. Its translation is CASSRTSTYEQYF. The chain combines TRBV11-2 with TRBJ2-7; D is undetermined. CDR1 is SGHAT and CDR2 is FQNNGV in the germline V gene. Trimming shortened V by 5 bases and J by 2 bases, and 10 bases separated the two germline ends. The CDR3 has 13 amino acids.

The chain couples TRBV19 to TRBJ1-2; 8 positions match TRBD1. The CDR3 loop spans 15 amino acids. The V gene's germline CDR1 is LNHDA and CDR2 SQIVND (reference sequence). With 5 bases clipped from V and 5 bases from J, the junction kept 10 bases outside the gene matches. Here the CDR3 reads CASSPGQGGLYGYTF. The CDR3 DNA reads as TGTGCCAGTAGTCCCGGACAGGGTGGCTTGTATGGCTACACCTTC.